These T cell receptor beta chains were read from a single sample in a study of blood T cell repertoires in COVID-19. Here immunoSEQ multiplex PCR was the method, and the copy in TCRdb shows in-frame clones only, minus some. The table has around 200,000 clones, 88% seen once. Sequenced: PBMCs or T cells enriched from blood (not recorded which). These receptors originate from a woman aged 30 to 39 who had recovered from COVID-19. Each CDR3 is given with its conserved first and last residue. The D gene is left open where the match is weak. The listing skips clone size in some rows; elsewhere it reads once, few, many or a size class.

length: 19
J: TRBJ2-3
D: TRBD2
size: .
V: TRBV4-1
CDR3: CASSQDPPLLAEAADTQYF
DNA: TGCGCCAGCAGCCAAGACCCCCCCCTCCTAGCGGAGGCGGCAGATACGCAGTATTTT

length: 15
J: TRBJ2-1
D: TRBD2
size: .
V: TRBV6-1
CDR3: CASSEGSGGSNEQFF
DNA: TGTGCCAGCAGTGAAGGTAGCGGGGGGAGTAATGAGCAGTTCTTC

length: 13
J: TRBJ2-7
D: TRBD1
size: .
V: TRBV12-3/TRBV12-4
CDR3: CASRQGLGDEQYF
DNA: TGTGCCAGCAGACAGGGGCTAGGTGACGAGCAGTACTTC

length: 16
J: TRBJ1-4
D: TRBD1
size: .
V: TRBV2
CDR3: CASSPDRAATNEKLFF
DNA: TGTGCCAGCAGCCCGGACAGGGCCGCAACTAATGAAAAACTGTTTTTT

length: 12
J: TRBJ2-1
D: .
size: .
V: TRBV7-9
CDR3: CASSSGYNEQFF
DNA: TGTGCCAGCAGCTCCGGGTACAATGAGCAGTTCTTC

length: 14
J: TRBJ2-5
D: TRBD2
size: once
V: TRBV2
CDR3: CASSVGTSEETQYF
DNA: TGTGCCAGCAGTGTCGGGACTAGCGAGGAGACCCAGTACTTC

length: 18
J: TRBJ2-2
D: .
size: .
V: TRBV9
CDR3: CASSVAFRRQPNTGELFF
DNA: TGTGCCAGCAGCGTAGCTTTTAGGAGACAGCCGAACACCGGGGAGCTGTTTTTT

length: 15
J: TRBJ1-2
D: TRBD1
size: .
V: TRBV15
CDR3: CATSLKTGNFYGYTF
DNA: TGTGCCACCAGCCTAAAGACAGGGAACTTCTATGGCTACACCTTC

length: 12
J: TRBJ1-1
D: .
size: .
V: TRBV10-3
CDR3: CAIKAGNTEAFF
DNA: TGTGCCATCAAGGCAGGAAACACTGAAGCTTTCTTT

length: 15
J: TRBJ1-5
D: .
size: few
V: TRBV6-5
CDR3: CASRKDSHLHQPQHF
DNA: TGTGCCAGCAGGAAGGACAGTCACCTACATCAGCCCCAGCATTTT

length: 14
J: TRBJ2-7
D: .
size: .
V: TRBV5-6
CDR3: CASSFGTEAYEQYF
DNA: TGTGCCAGCAGCTTTGGGACTGAAGCCTACGAGCAGTACTTC

length: 15
J: TRBJ1-1
D: .
size: .
V: TRBV7-9
CDR3: CASSPSAARNTEAFF
DNA: TGTGCCAGCAGCCCTTCGGCGGCTCGTAACACTGAAGCTTTCTTT

length: 13
J: TRBJ1-2
D: .
size: .
V: TRBV27
CDR3: CASSFTGVYGYTF
DNA: TGTGCCAGCAGTTTTACTGGAGTCTATGGCTACACCTTC

length: 14
J: TRBJ1-5
D: .
size: .
V: TRBV19
CDR3: CASSVNRVDQPQHF
DNA: TGTGCCAGTAGTGTGAACAGGGTTGATCAGCCCCAGCATTTT

length: 13
J: TRBJ2-1
D: .
size: .
V: TRBV6-2/TRBV6-3
CDR3: CASSFYTGREQFF
DNA: TGTGCCAGCAGTTTTTATACAGGGCGAGAGCAGTTCTTC

length: 14
J: TRBJ1-6
D: .
size: .
V: TRBV5-1
CDR3: CASSSGLINSPLHF
DNA: TGCGCCAGCAGCTCGGGACTGATAAATTCACCCCTCCACTTT

length: 14
J: TRBJ2-5
D: TRBD2
size: .
V: TRBV13
CDR3: CASSLLAGQETQYF
DNA: TGTGCCAGCAGCCTACTAGCGGGCCAAGAGACCCAGTACTTC

length: 14
J: TRBJ1-2
D: .
size: .
V: TRBV6-6
CDR3: CASSYFEGVNGYTF
DNA: TGTGCCAGCAGTTACTTCGAGGGGGTGAATGGCTACACCTTC

length: 14
J: TRBJ1-4
D: .
size: .
V: TRBV5-6
CDR3: CASSLALFNEKLFF
DNA: TGTGCCAGCAGCTTGGCCTTATTTAATGAAAAACTGTTTTTT

length: 17
J: TRBJ1-5
D: .
size: .
V: TRBV10-1
CDR3: CASSETQGRYSNQPQHF
DNA: TGCGCCAGCAGTGAGACTCAGGGCCGCTATAGCAATCAGCCCCAGCATTTT

length: 13
J: TRBJ2-1
D: .
size: few
V: TRBV6-2/TRBV6-3
CDR3: CASSDSSYNEQFF
DNA: TGTGCCAGCAGTGACAGCTCCTACAATGAGCAGTTCTTC

length: 16
J: TRBJ1-6
D: TRBD1
size: .
V: TRBV24-1
CDR3: CATSDLRGTGGTPLHF
DNA: TGTGCCACCAGTGATTTGCGGGGGACAGGGGGTACACCCCTCCACTTT

length: 18
J: TRBJ2-1
D: TRBD2
size: .
V: TRBV9
CDR3: CASSVDLLSGGSYNEQFF
DNA: TGTGCCAGCAGCGTAGATCTGCTAAGCGGGGGGTCCTACAATGAGCAGTTCTTC

length: 15
J: TRBJ2-3
D: .
size: once
V: TRBV4-3
CDR3: CASSQEWFSGDTQYF
DNA: TGCGCCAGCAGCCAAGAATGGTTTTCGGGTGATACGCAGTATTTT

length: 13
J: TRBJ1-3
D: .
size: .
V: TRBV3-1/TRBV3-2
CDR3: CASSQQGGNTIYF
DNA: TGTGCCAGCAGCCAACAAGGAGGGAACACCATATATTTT

length: 12
J: TRBJ1-4
D: .
size: .
V: TRBV29-1
CDR3: CSAGRENEKLFF
DNA: TGCAGCGCGGGTAGGGAGAATGAAAAACTGTTTTTT

length: 14
J: TRBJ1-2
D: TRBD1
size: .
V: TRBV5-1
CDR3: CASSLLQGNYGYTF
DNA: TGCGCCAGCAGCCTACTACAGGGGAATTATGGCTACACCTTC

length: 15
J: TRBJ2-3
D: TRBD2
size: once
V: TRBV4-3
CDR3: CASSQAGTITDTQYF
DNA: TGCGCCAGCAGCCAAGCCGGGACTATCACAGATACGCAGTATTTT

length: 14
J: TRBJ1-3
D: .
size: .
V: TRBV2
CDR3: CASSEGTNGNTIYF
DNA: TGTGCCAGCAGTGAGGGGACAAATGGAAACACCATATATTTT

length: 13
J: TRBJ2-1
D: TRBD1
size: .
V: TRBV29-1
CDR3: CSVERGQLNEQFF
DNA: TGCAGCGTTGAGAGGGGACAGCTCAATGAGCAGTTCTTC

length: 15
J: TRBJ1-1
D: TRBD1
size: .
V: TRBV6-5
CDR3: CASSRGQGARTEAFF
DNA: TGTGCCAGCAGTAGGGGACAGGGGGCGAGGACTGAAGCTTTCTTT

length: 15
J: TRBJ1-2
D: TRBD1
size: .
V: TRBV4-1
CDR3: CASSQAPGGDYGYTF
DNA: TGCGCCAGCAGCCAAGCCCCAGGGGGCGACTATGGCTACACCTTC

length: 15
J: TRBJ2-1
D: .
size: once
V: TRBV5-1
CDR3: CASSLALSSYNEQFF
DNA: TGCGCCAGCAGCTTGGCGCTCAGCTCCTACAATGAGCAGTTCTTC

length: 17
J: TRBJ1-2
D: TRBD1
size: few
V: TRBV7-9
CDR3: CASSLGFDRGLNYGYTF
DNA: TGTGCCAGCAGCTTAGGATTCGACAGGGGCCTTAACTATGGCTACACCTTC

length: 15
J: TRBJ1-2
D: .
size: .
V: TRBV5-6
CDR3: CASSLGQELNYGYTF
DNA: TGTGCCAGCAGCTTGGGACAGGAGTTGAACTATGGCTACACCTTC

length: 13
J: TRBJ1-1
D: .
size: once
V: TRBV29-1
CDR3: CSVSLGGNTEAFF
DNA: TGCAGCGTTTCCCTCGGGGGGAACACTGAAGCTTTCTTT

length: 15
J: TRBJ2-5
D: .
size: .
V: TRBV15
CDR3: CATSRVGGSVETQYF
DNA: TGTGCCACCAGCAGAGTAGGAGGGTCCGTGGAGACCCAGTACTTC

length: 16
J: TRBJ2-3
D: TRBD2
size: .
V: TRBV9
CDR3: CASSPTSGGAQDTQYF
DNA: TGTGCCAGCAGCCCAACTAGCGGGGGGGCACAAGATACGCAGTATTTT

length: 15
J: TRBJ2-5
D: TRBD1
size: .
V: TRBV7-2
CDR3: CASSSPDRGWGTQYF
DNA: TGTGCCAGCAGCTCCCCGGACAGGGGGTGGGGGACCCAGTACTTC

length: 14
J: TRBJ2-7
D: TRBD2
size: .
V: TRBV27
CDR3: CASSFSGGPYEQYF
DNA: TGTGCCAGCAGTTTTAGCGGGGGGCCCTACGAGCAGTACTTC

length: 15
J: TRBJ2-5
D: TRBD2
size: .
V: TRBV7-9
CDR3: CASSSSGGAGETQYF
DNA: TGTGCCAGCAGCTCAAGCGGGGGGGCCGGGGAGACCCAGTACTTC

length: 13
J: TRBJ2-7
D: .
size: .
V: TRBV5-1
CDR3: CASSRDIGYEQYF
DNA: TGCGCCAGCAGTAGGGACATAGGTTACGAGCAGTACTTC

length: 15
J: TRBJ1-1
D: TRBD1
size: .
V: TRBV19
CDR3: CASRADRGLGTEAFF
DNA: TGTGCCAGTAGGGCCGACAGGGGGCTAGGGACTGAAGCTTTCTTT

length: 13
J: TRBJ1-1
D: .
size: .
V: TRBV2
CDR3: CASTREMNTEAFF
DNA: TGTGCCAGCACAAGAGAAATGAACACTGAAGCTTTCTTT

length: 15
J: TRBJ1-6
D: .
size: few
V: TRBV7-9
CDR3: CASSPSNNRDSPLHF
DNA: TGTGCCAGCAGCCCTAGTAACAACCGGGATTCACCCCTCCACTTT

length: 13
J: TRBJ2-3
D: TRBD1
size: .
V: TRBV29-1
CDR3: CSVVQGARYTQYF
DNA: TGCAGCGTTGTACAGGGGGCGCGATATACGCAGTATTTT